These 27 T cell receptor beta chains came from one sample sequenced in a study of T cell changes during pregnancy in multiple sclerosis. Some clones are missing from TCRdb's copy, which holds only in-frame ones; the method was immunoSEQ multiplex PCR. The data contain 85,000 to 110,000 clones, roughly nine tenths of them seen just once; the ten biggest clones take up about 0.88%. Sequenced here: peripheral blood, sampled after pregnancy. Every receptor here comes from a female donor with multiple sclerosis, enrolled in a pregnancy study.

This chain connects TRBV7-9 to TRBJ2-1, with D tentatively TRBD2 (6 bases). V lost 5 bases and J 9 bases, leaving 20 bases between the germline ends. Germline lookup yields CDR1 SEHNR and CDR2 FQNEAQ (reference sequence). The CDR3 runs 15 residues. The CDR3 nucleotides are TGTGCCAGCAGCCCAAGACTAGATAGGGATGGTGAGCAGTTCTTC. This sequence encodes CASSPRLDRDGEQFF.

This clone was seen more than once but under ten times. The rearrangement links TRBV4-3 to TRBJ2-1; 14 nucleotides line up with TRBD2. Germline CDR1 reads LGHNA; CDR2 reads YSLEER. The J segment lost 9 bases and the V segment lost 1 base, leaving 2 bases of the junction unmatched. The CDR3 spans 15 residues. The CDR3 DNA sequence: TGCGCCAGCAGCCAAGGGACTAGCGGGGGGACTGAGCAGTTCTTC. It specifies CASSQGTSGGTEQFF.

The rearrangement joins TRBV29-1 to TRBJ1-2; weak D call: TRBD1 (6 bases). The CDR3 runs 11 residues. The germline V gene has CDR1 SQVTM and CDR2 ANQGSEA. V shed 4 bases and J shed 8 bases, with 11 bases lying between them. CDR3 sequence: CSVVQGMGYTF. CDR3 sequence (DNA): TGCAGCGTTGTTCAGGGGATGGGCTACACCTTC.

The rearrangement joins TRBV18 to TRBJ1-1; maybe TRBD1 (6 bases). This CDR3 is 14 amino acids long. Between the trimmed V and J ends, which lost 6 bases and 1 base, there was a span of 12 bases. CDR1 KGHSH and CDR2 LQKENI come from the germline V gene. The CDR3 coding sequence is TGTGCCAGCTCGCAGGGGCAGGCGAACACTGAAGCTTTCTTT. It is translated as CASSQGQANTEAFF.

This clone was counted once. The rearrangement joins TRBV19 to TRBJ2-4; 9 bases map to TRBD1. Losses at the gene ends were 7 bases for V and 6 bases for J; bases not matched to a gene: 10. This CDR3 is 15 amino acids long. CDR1 and CDR2 (germline): LNHDA, SQIVND (reference sequence). The CDR3 sequence is CASTRTGEEGNIQYF. The CDR3 nucleotides are TGTGCCAGTACACGGACAGGGGAGGAGGGAAACATTCAGTACTTC.

The V and J genes are TRBV9 and TRBJ1-4; tentative D call: TRBD1 (5 bases). With 3 bases removed from V and 0 bases from J, the gap between germline ends came to 9 bases. Per germline, CDR1 SGDLS and CDR2 YYNGEE. The CDR3 spans 15 residues. CDR3 sequence (DNA): TGTGCCAGCAGCGCGGGGGGTGCAACTAATGAAAAACTGTTTTTT. This encodes CASSAGGATNEKLFF.

The chain combines TRBV4-1 with TRBJ2-7; perhaps TRBD1 as D (7 bases). Germline assignment: CDR1 MGHRA and CDR2 YSYEKL. V was pared by 2 bases and J by 2 bases, with 13 bases between. The CDR3 loop spans 15 amino acids. CDR3 amino acids: CASSQLRRGPYEQYF. In nucleotides, the CDR3 is TGCGCCAGCAGCCAATTACGGAGGGGGCCCTACGAGCAGTACTTC.

This chain links TRBV6-5 with TRBJ1-5; D uncertain. The CDR3 loop spans 14 amino acids. Trimming shortened V by 0 bases and J by 6 bases, and 9 bases separated the two germline ends. Germline CDR1 is MNHEY and CDR2 is SVGAGI. This chain's CDR3 is CASSYSSGSQPQHF. CDR3 DNA: TGTGCCAGCAGTTACTCTTCGGGGTCTCAGCCCCAGCATTTT.

The chain couples TRBV5-1 to TRBJ2-5; TRBD2 aligns across 10 bases. The V segment lost 4 bases and the J segment 2 bases; nucleotides outside the gene matches: 8. The germline gives CDR1 SGHRS, CDR2 YFSETQ. The CDR3 is 16 residues long. CDR3 amino acids: CASSAEGSGGQETQYF. The CDR3 DNA follows: TGCGCCAGCAGCGCGGAGGGTAGCGGGGGGCAAGAGACCCAGTACTTC.

This sequence joins TRBV6-5 and TRBJ1-2, with unresolved D. CDR3 size: 12 residues. The germline V and J ends were trimmed by 2 bases and 7 bases, with 8 bases remaining between them. Per germline, CDR1 MNHEY and CDR2 SVGAGI. The CDR3 reads CASSYRGSGYTF. The CDR3 region has the DNA TGTGCCAGCAGTTACAGAGGTTCTGGCTACACCTTC.

This clone appeared once. This chain uses TRBV11-3 with TRBJ2-2, with TRBD2 identical over 11 bases. Germline CDR1 SGHNT, CDR2 YENEEA. The CDR3 has 19 amino acids. V dropped 0 bases and J dropped 4; count of bases not matched to a gene: 10. The CDR3 DNA reads TGTGCCAGCAGCTTAGATCCGGGCCTAGCGGGAGGAACCACCGGGGAGCTGTTTTTT. Its translation: CASSLDPGLAGGTTGELFF.

This clone was recorded once. This chain joins TRBV7-3 and TRBJ2-1; 7 bases line up with TRBD2. Germline lookup yields CDR1 SGHTA and CDR2 FQGTGA. The ends lost 0 bases at V and 2 bases at J; junction bases unmatched: 1. The CDR3 spans 15 residues. Here the CDR3 reads CASSLTRETYNEQFF. The CDR3 region has the DNA TGTGCCAGCAGCTTAACGCGGGAGACCTACAATGAGCAGTTCTTC.

V is TRBV5-1 and J is TRBJ2-2; perhaps TRBD1 as D (6 bases). Per germline, CDR1 SGHRS and CDR2 YFSETQ. V shed 4 bases and J shed 0 bases, with 10 bases lying between them. The CDR3 totals 15 residues. DNA for the CDR3: TGCGCCAGCAGCGGCGACAGGCCGAACACCGGGGAGCTGTTTTTT. This sequence encodes CASSGDRPNTGELFF.

V usage is TRBV25-1 and J usage is TRBJ2-7; tentative D call: TRBD1 (5 bases). This CDR3 has 15 amino acids. Per the germline V gene, CDR1 is MGHDK and CDR2 is SYGVNS. Trimming removed 1 base at V and 4 bases at J, with 14 bases between. CDR3 in DNA: TGTGCCAGCAGTGAATCGGGCAGGGCTCGTTACGAGCAGTACTTC. The encoded protein is CASSESGRARYEQYF.

The chain has TRBV7-9 and TRBJ2-1; D gene uncertain. Germline values: CDR1 SEHNR, CDR2 FQNEAQ (reference sequence). The V gene lost 4 bases and the J gene lost 7 bases, with 5 bases spanning the gap. The CDR3 is 11 amino acids. CDR3 protein: CASSSQNEQFF. CDR3 sequence (DNA): TGTGCCAGCAGCTCCCAGAATGAGCAGTTCTTC.

J is TRBJ1-1 and V is TRBV4-1; D is undetermined. The germline CDR1 and CDR2 sequences are MGHRA and YSYEKL. V dropped 6 bases and J dropped 1 base, with 12 bases sitting between them. The CDR3 spans 14 residues. This CDR3 is CASSLLGPNTEAFF. The DNA of the CDR3 is TGCGCCAGCAGTCTCCTTGGCCCGAACACTGAAGCTTTCTTT.

This clone appeared a single time. The chain has TRBV30 and TRBJ2-5; TRBD2 might be the D (5 bases). V dropped 3 bases and J dropped 5 bases, with 10 bases sitting between them. The CDR3 has 12 amino acids. The V gene's germline CDR1 is GTSNPN and CDR2 SVGIG (reference sequence). Written as DNA, the CDR3 is TGTGCCTGGAGCTCCCGAGGGGAGACCCAGTACTTC. Protein product: CAWSSRGETQYF.

V usage is TRBV30 and J usage is TRBJ2-2; 11 bases line up with TRBD1. V lost 3 bases, J lost 6 bases, and 3 bases stayed unmatched. CDR1 is GTSNPN and CDR2 is SVGIG in the germline V gene (reference sequence). CDR3 length: 14 amino acids. DNA for the CDR3: TGTGCCTGGAGGGGACAGGGGGGGTCCGGGGAGCTGTTTTTT. It is translated as CAWRGQGGSGELFF.

The chain has TRBV5-1 and TRBJ1-2; D call uncertain. Trimming shortened V by 9 bases and J by 0 bases, and 15 bases separated the two germline ends. CDR3 length equals 14 residues. In germline, CDR1 is SGHRS, CDR2 YFSETQ. The CDR3 bases are TGCGCCACCGCCCCGGCAGGAACTAACTATGGCTACACCTTC. It specifies CATAPAGTNYGYTF.

A word on this clone: The same CDR3 also results from other DNA sequences found in this sample. The V gene is TRBV18, the J gene TRBJ2-7; 8 bases fit TRBD1. The J segment lost 3 bases and the V segment lost 6 bases, leaving 4 bases of the junction unmatched. This CDR3 is 13 amino acids long. Looked up from germline, CDR1 is KGHSH and CDR2 is LQKENI. The chain's CDR3 is CASSRGQGYEQYF. The CDR3 nucleotides are TGTGCCAGCTCCCGTGGACAGGGCTACGAGCAGTACTTC.

This rearrangement joins TRBV19 to TRBJ2-7; 8 bases are a match to TRBD2. Germline CDR1 is LNHDA and CDR2 is SQIVND (reference sequence). The CDR3 sequence is 13 residues long. V shed 7 bases, J shed 0 bases, and the junction held 2 bases outside the gene matches. This chain's CDR3 is CASKSGSSYEQYF. The CDR3 nucleotides are TGTGCCAGTAAGAGCGGGAGCTCCTACGAGCAGTACTTC. The variable domain in full, with the rest retrieved from reference TRBV19 and TRBJ2-7, is DGGITQSPKYLFRKEGQNVTLSCEQNLNHDAMYWYRQDPGQGLRLIYYSQIVNDFQKGDIAEGYSVSREKKESFPLTVTSAQKNPTAFYLCASKSGSSYEQYFGPGTRLTVT.

The rearrangement links TRBV10-3 to TRBJ2-1; 7 bases match TRBD2. The CDR3 covers 13 residues. The ends lost 10 bases at V and 2 bases at J; junction bases unmatched: 5. Germline V gene data show CDR1 as ENHRY and CDR2 as SYGVKD. DNA for the CDR3: TGTGCCACCGCCAGCGGGACCTACAATGAGCAGTTCTTC. It encodes CATASGTYNEQFF.

V is TRBV5-1 and J is TRBJ2-3, with 9 bases matching TRBD1. Germline CDR1 reads SGHRS; CDR2 reads YFSETQ. The CDR3 has 15 residues. V lost 3 bases, J lost 5 bases, and 7 bases stayed unmatched. The chain's CDR3 is CASSSGGQGKDTQYF. The CDR3 coding sequence is TGCGCCAGCAGCTCCGGAGGACAGGGGAAAGATACGCAGTATTTT.

The V gene is TRBV7-9, the J gene TRBJ2-2; 10 positions agree with TRBD1. Germline trimming cut 5 bases from V and 5 bases from J; bases unmatched to any gene: 8. This CDR3 region has 16 residues. Germline CDR1 and CDR2: SEHNR and FQNEAQ (reference sequence). The CDR3 bases are TGTGCCAGCAGCCAGCCGGGACAGGGGAGGACCGGGGAGCTGTTTTTT. This codes for CASSQPGQGRTGELFF.

This clone appeared a few times. This sequence joins TRBV18 and TRBJ1-5; 7 bases match TRBD1. The CDR3 contains 15 residues. The germline V gene has CDR1 KGHSH and CDR2 LQKENI. Losses at the gene ends were 6 bases for V and 3 bases for J; bases not matched to a gene: 8. The DNA of the CDR3 is TGTGCCAGCTCTCCAGTAGGACAGGACAATCAGCCCCAGCATTTT. Translation: CASSPVGQDNQPQHF.

V usage is TRBV6-1 and J usage is TRBJ1-5, with TRBD1 matching 10 bases. V was clipped by 4 bases and J by 2 bases; unmatched bases: 2. The germline V gene encodes CDR1 MNHNS and CDR2 SASEGT. The CDR3 runs to 15 residues. CDR3 nucleotides: TGTGCCAGCAGTGCCGGGACAGGGGGCAATCAGCCCCAGCATTTT. Amino acids: CASSAGTGGNQPQHF.

The CDR3 loop reads CASNGDTTDTQYF. For the CDR3, the DNA is TGTGCCAGCAATGGGGACACCACAGATACGCAGTATTTT. This chain uses TRBV2 with TRBJ2-3; tentatively, D is TRBD1 (6 bases). Trimming pared 7 bases from V and 2 bases from J, leaving 10 bases between. CDR3 size: 13 residues. Per germline, CDR1 SNHLY and CDR2 FYNNEI.